This T cell receptor beta chain was captured in a study of sequential checkpoint blockade in melanoma. For the study at large: Both treatment sequences were followed by maintenance nivolumab.

Assay: immunoSEQ multiplex PCR; the TCRdb copy retains only in-frame clones and omits some. The sample includes 6,000 to 7,000 clones, about half seen only once; the top ten take roughly 29%. The treatment denotes: randomized to nivolumab then ipilimumab (arm A) or the reverse (arm B). No patient had prior DNA-damaging chemotherapy. Sorted cells were live CD3+CD8+, lacking CD19 and CD56, from PBMCs. Germline-derived CDR1 and CDR2 are SGHRS and YFSETQ. This CDR3 contains 14 residues. As concerns this clone: The germline gene is not matched at one end of the junction; a read error may be the cause.

Sequenced material: CD8+ T cells sorted from blood (inferred from file names), taken from a patient given nivolumab and ipilimumab in sequence. The source is a human patient with melanoma. Some clones in this sample may be carry-over from other donors' samples. The genes are TRBV5-1 and TRBJ2-7; 8 nucleotides line up with TRBD2. CDR3 coding DNA: TGTGCCAGCAGCCGCGGGGGGAGCTCCTACGAGCAGTACTTC. Translated, it gives CASSRGGSSYEQYF. The variable domain in full, completed from reference TRBV5-1 and TRBJ2-7, reads KAGVTQTPRYLIKTRGQQVTLSCSPISGHRSVSWYQQTPGQGLQFLFEYFSETQRNKGNFPGRFSGRQFSNSRSEMNVSTLELGDSALYLCASSRGGSSYEQYFGPGTRLTVT.